This T cell receptor (beta chain) was captured by sequencing in a study of blood T cell repertoires in COVID-19. On the study more broadly: The study drew acute and convalescent COVID-19 samples from the United States, Italy and Spain. In each case, the material was cDNA or gDNA derived from T cells, B-cell-depleted T cells, or PBMCs.

The V and J ends lost 4 bases and 3 bases respectively, with 13 bases between them. This CDR3 comprises 15 residues. Germline-derived CDR1 and CDR2 are LGHDT and YNNKEL (reference sequence). Original processing methods: Estimation of nucleated cell counts relied on the amplification of reference gene primers. Generated by immunoSEQ multiplex PCR, the TCRdb table keeps only in-frame clones and is missing some. The V and J calls and clone size come from that table; D and trimming were worked out from the DNA. Among more than 95,000 clones listed, under 90% were seen once. The chain recombines TRBV3-1 (or the pseudogene TRBV3-2) with TRBJ1-5; weak D call: TRBD1 (6 bases). Sequenced: peripheral blood. The source of this sequence is a human donor in a cohort sampled during active or convalescent COVID-19. The DNA for the CDR3 is TGTGCCAGCAGCCGAACAGGGTGGAACAATCAGCCCCAGCATTTT. Translation gives CASSRTGWNNQPQHF.